This T cell receptor beta chain was recovered during a study of T-cell memory formation after mild COVID-19. TCRdb recomputed calls from the 5' RACE reads with MiXCR, one row per CDR3 protein. The data contain around 130,000 distinct CDR3 sequences, around 15% of them singletons. About this clonotype: The target antigen is unknown. Since a much larger clone is just one base distant, this may be a read error.

Germline values: CDR1 LNHNV, CDR2 YYDKDF (reference sequence). The CDR3 loop spans 12 amino acids. The study, taken as a whole, reports: The finding that pre-infection memory included some responding clones suggested that cross-reactive memory joined.

The chain employs TRBV15 and TRBJ2-3; no clear D gene. This clonotype was obtained from an adult woman who had mild COVID-19 (a few samples of this study predate the infection). Cell type and time point are not known. Sequenced material: PBMCs or a T cell subset sorted from them (not recorded which). The CDR3 loop reads CATSRDGDKQYF. The CDR3, as DNA: TGTGCCACCAGCAGAGATGGGGATAAGCAGTATTTT. Combining the CDR3 with reference TRBV15 and TRBJ2-3 gives the whole variable domain DAMVIQNPRYQVTQFGKPVTLSCSQTLNHNVMYWYQQKSSQAPKLLFHYYDKDFNNEADTPDNFQSRRPNTSFCFLDIRSPGLGDTAMYLCATSRDGDKQYFGPGTRLTVL.